This T cell receptor (beta chain) comes out of a study of monozygotic twins with inflammatory bowel disease. Study-wide findings and caveats: IBD patients, compared with healthy twins, shared fewer clonotypes with others (especially with disease activity).

cDNA synthesis was performed in eight separate reactions for each sample. TCRalpha and TCRbeta cDNA went through nested PCRs of approximately 17 and 9 cycles, two in total. TCRdb re-called the 5' RACE reads and gives one entry per CDR3 protein, without DNA. The sample includes approximately 380,000 distinct CDR3 sequences. This CDR3 spans 16 amino acids. Per the germline V gene, CDR1 is LGHNA and CDR2 is YSLEER. A remark on this clonotype: Its matching antigen is unknown.

The sample consisted of blood. The gene calls are TRBV4-3 and TRBJ1-4; TCRdb selects TRBD1, and the lack of DNA leaves this call unchecked. This sequence was found in a human donor with ulcerative colitis or Crohn's disease, or a healthy co-twin of an affected twin (not recorded which). CDR3 in amino acids: CASSQGSTGVNEKLFF.